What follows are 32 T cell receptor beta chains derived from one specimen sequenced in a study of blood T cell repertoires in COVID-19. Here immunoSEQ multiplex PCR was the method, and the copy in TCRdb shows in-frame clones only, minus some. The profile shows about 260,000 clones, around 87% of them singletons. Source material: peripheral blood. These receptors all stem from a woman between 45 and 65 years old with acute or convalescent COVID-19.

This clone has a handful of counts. The CDR3, as DNA: TGTGCCAGCTCACCCGGCGGCAGCCAAGCGCGGTACGAGCAGTACTTC. Encoded protein: CASSPGGSQARYEQYF. V usage is TRBV18 and J usage is TRBJ2-7; D unclear. Germline V CDR1 and CDR2: KGHSH, LQKENI. The length of the CDR3 is 16 residues. V was shortened by 3 bases and J by 4 bases, with 19 bases between the two germline ends.

Written as DNA, the CDR3 is TGTGCCAGCAGCGTAGATGACAAGTCAAAAGCTTTCTTT. Translation: CASSVDDKSKAFF. The V gene is TRBV9, the J gene TRBJ1-1, with D unclear. Germline values: CDR1 SGDLS, CDR2 YYNGEE. This CDR3 contains 13 residues. Deletions cut 0 bases from V and 9 bases from J, with 12 bases between.

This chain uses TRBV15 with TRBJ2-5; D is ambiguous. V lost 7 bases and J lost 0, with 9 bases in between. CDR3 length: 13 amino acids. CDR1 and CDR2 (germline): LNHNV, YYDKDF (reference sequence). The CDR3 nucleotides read TGTGCCACCAACGTCAGGAACCAAGAGACCCAGTACTTC. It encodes CATNVRNQETQYF.

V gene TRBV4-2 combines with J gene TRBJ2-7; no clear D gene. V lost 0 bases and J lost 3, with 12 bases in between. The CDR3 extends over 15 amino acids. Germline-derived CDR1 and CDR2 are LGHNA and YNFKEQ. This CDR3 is CASSQDLAGSYEQYF. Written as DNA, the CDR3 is TGTGCCAGCAGCCAAGATCTGGCAGGTAGCTACGAGCAGTACTTC.

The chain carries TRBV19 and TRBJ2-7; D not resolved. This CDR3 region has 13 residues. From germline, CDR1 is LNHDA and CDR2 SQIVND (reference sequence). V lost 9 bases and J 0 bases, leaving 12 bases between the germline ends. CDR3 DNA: TGTGCCAGCCGCCCGTGGAGCTCCTACGAGCAGTACTTC. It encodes CASRPWSSYEQYF. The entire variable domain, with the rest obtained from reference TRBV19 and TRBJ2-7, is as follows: DGGITQSPKYLFRKEGQNVTLSCEQNLNHDAMYWYRQDPGQGLRLIYYSQIVNDFQKGDIAEGYSVSREKKESFPLTVTSAQKNPTAFYLCASRPWSSYEQYFGPGTRLTVT.

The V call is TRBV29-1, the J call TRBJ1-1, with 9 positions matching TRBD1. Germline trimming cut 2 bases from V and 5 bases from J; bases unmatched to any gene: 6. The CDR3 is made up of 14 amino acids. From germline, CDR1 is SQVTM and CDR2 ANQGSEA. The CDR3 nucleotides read TGCAGCGTTGAATATGGACAGGGGCGAACTGAAGCTTTCTTT. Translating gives CSVEYGQGRTEAFF.

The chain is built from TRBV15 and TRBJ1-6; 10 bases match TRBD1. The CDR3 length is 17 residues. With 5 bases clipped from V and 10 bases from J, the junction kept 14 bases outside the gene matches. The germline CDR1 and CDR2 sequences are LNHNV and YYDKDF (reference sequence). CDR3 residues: CATSETPGQGTRSPLHF. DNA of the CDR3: TGTGCCACCAGCGAAACACCGGGACAGGGGACGAGATCACCCCTCCACTTT.

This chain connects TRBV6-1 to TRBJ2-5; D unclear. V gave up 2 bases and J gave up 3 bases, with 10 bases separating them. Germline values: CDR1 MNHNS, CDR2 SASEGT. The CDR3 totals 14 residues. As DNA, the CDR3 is TGTGCCAGCAGTGAATTGAATTACAAAGAGACCCAGTACTTC. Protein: CASSELNYKETQYF.

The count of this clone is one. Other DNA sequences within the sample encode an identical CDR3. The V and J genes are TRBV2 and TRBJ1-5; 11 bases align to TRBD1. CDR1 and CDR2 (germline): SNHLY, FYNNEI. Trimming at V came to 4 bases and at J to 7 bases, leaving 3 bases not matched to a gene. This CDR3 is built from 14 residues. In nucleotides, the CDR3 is TGTGCCAGCAGTGCCCGGGACAGGGGGCAGCCCCAGCATTTT. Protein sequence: CASSARDRGQPQHF.

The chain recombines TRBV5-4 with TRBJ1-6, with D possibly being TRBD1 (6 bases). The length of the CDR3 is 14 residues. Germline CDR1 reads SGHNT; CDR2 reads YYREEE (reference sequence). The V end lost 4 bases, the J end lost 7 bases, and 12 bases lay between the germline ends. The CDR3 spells CASSPGTPNSPLHF. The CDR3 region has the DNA TGTGCCAGCAGCCCCGGGACACCGAATTCACCCCTCCACTTT. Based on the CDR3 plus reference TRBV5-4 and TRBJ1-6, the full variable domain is ETGVTQSPTHLIKTRGQQVTLRCSSQSGHNTVSWYQQALGQGPQFIFQYYREEENGRGNFPPRFSGLQFPNYSSELNVNALELDDSALYLCASSPGTPNSPLHFGNGTRLTVT.

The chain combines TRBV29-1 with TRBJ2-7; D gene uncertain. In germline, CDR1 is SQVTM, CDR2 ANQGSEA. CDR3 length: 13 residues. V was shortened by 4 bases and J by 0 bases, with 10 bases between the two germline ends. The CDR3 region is CSVGSFSSYEQYF. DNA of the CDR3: TGCAGCGTTGGGTCGTTCAGCTCCTACGAGCAGTACTTC.

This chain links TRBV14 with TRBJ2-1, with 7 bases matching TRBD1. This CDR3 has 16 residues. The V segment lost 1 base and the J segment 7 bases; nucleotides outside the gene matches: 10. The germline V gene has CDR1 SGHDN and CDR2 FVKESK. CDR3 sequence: CASSQVGTVPPNEQFF. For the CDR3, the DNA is TGTGCCAGCAGCCAAGTCGGGACAGTACCTCCGAATGAGCAGTTCTTC. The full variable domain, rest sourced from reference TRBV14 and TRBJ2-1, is EAGVTQFPSHSVIEKGQTVTLRCDPISGHDNLYWYRRVMGKEIKFLLHFVKESKQDESGMPNNRFLAERTGGTYSTLKVQPAELEDSGVYFCASSQVGTVPPNEQFFGPGTRLTVL.

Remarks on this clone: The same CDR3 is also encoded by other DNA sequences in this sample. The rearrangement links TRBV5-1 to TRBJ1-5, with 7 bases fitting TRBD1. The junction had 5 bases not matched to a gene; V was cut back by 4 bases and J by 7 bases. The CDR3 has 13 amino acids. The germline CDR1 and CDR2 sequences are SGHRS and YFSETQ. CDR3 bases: TGCGCCAGCAGCCCTGACAGGGACCAGCCCCAGCATTTT. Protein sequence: CASSPDRDQPQHF.

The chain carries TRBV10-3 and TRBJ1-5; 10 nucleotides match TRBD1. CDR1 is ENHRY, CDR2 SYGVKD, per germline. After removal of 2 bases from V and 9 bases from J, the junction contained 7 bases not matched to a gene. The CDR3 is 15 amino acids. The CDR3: CAISEEGQGFRPQHF. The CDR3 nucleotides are TGTGCCATCAGTGAGGAGGGACAGGGGTTTCGGCCCCAGCATTTT.

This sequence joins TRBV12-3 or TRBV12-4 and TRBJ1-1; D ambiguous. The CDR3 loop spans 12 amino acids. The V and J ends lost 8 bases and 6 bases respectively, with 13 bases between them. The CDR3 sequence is CASSRVLSEAFF. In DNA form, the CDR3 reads TGTGCCAGCTCACGGGTATTGTCTGAAGCTTTCTTT.

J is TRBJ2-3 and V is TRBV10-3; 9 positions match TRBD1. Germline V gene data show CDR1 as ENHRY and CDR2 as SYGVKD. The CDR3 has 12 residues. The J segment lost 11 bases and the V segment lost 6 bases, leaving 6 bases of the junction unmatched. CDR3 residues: CAISRTGVEQYF. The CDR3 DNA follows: TGTGCCATCAGCCGGACAGGGGTGGAGCAGTATTTT.

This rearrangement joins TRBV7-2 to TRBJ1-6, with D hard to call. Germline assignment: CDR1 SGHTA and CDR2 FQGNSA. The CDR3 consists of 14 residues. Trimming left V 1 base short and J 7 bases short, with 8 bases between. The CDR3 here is CASSLERLNSPLHF. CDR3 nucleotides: TGTGCCAGCAGCTTAGAAAGACTGAATTCACCCCTCCACTTT.

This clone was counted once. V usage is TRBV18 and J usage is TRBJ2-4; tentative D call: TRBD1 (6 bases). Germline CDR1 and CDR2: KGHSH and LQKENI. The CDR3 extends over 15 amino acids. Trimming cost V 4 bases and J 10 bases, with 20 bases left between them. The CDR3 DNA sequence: TGTGCCAGCTCACTCGTCGGGACACCCTATGGAATTCAGTACTTC. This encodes CASSLVGTPYGIQYF.

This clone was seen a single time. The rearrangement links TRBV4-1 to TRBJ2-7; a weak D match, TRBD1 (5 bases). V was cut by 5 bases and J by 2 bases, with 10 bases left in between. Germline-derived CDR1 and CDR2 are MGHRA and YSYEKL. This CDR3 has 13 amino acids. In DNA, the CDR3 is TGCGCCAGCAGCGGCACAGGACCCTACGAGCAGTACTTC. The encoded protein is CASSGTGPYEQYF.

In DNA form, the CDR3 reads TGCGCCAGCAGCCAAGATTCCCTACTGAGGGGGCGTAATGAAAAACTGTTTTTT. This encodes CASSQDSLLRGRNEKLFF. The rearrangement uses TRBV4-1 and TRBJ1-4; 7 bases match TRBD1. The CDR3 length is 18 residues. CDR1 is MGHRA and CDR2 is YSYEKL in the germline V gene. V shed 0 bases, J shed 4 bases, and the junction held 11 bases outside the gene matches.

CDR3 coding DNA: TGTGCCAGCAAGGAGACAGGGCTCTACACTGAAGCTTTCTTT. The encoded protein is CASKETGLYTEAFF. This sequence joins TRBV27 and TRBJ1-1; 7 bases are shared with TRBD1. V trimming: 7 bases; J trimming: 3 bases; junction bases outside the gene matches: 8. The germline V gene has CDR1 MNHEY and CDR2 SMNVEV (reference sequence). The CDR3 consists of 14 residues.

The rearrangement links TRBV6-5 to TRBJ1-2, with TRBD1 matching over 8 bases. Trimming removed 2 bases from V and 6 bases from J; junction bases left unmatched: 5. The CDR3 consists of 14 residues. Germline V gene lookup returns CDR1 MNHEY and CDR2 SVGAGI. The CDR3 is CASSYGQGADGYTF. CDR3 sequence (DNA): TGTGCCAGCAGTTACGGGCAGGGGGCGGATGGCTACACCTTC.

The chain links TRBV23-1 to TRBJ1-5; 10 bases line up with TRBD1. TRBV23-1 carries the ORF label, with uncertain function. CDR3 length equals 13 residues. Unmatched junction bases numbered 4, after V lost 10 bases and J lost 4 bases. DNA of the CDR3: TGCGCCACCCGGACAGGGGGAAATCAGCCCCAGCATTTT. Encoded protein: CATRTGGNQPQHF.

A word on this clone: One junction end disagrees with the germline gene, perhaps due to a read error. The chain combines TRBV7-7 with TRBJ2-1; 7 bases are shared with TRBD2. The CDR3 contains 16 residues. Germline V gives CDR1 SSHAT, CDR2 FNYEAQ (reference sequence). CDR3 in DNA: TGTGCTAGCAGCTTAGGTCCTAGCGGCTCGAACAATGAGCAGTTCTTC. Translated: CASSLGPSGSNNEQFF.

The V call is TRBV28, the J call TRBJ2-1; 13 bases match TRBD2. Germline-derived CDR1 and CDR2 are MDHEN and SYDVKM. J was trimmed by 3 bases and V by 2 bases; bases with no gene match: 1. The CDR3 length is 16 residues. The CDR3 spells CASSLGTSGIYNEQFF. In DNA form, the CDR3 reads TGTGCCAGCAGTTTAGGGACTAGCGGGATCTACAATGAGCAGTTCTTC.

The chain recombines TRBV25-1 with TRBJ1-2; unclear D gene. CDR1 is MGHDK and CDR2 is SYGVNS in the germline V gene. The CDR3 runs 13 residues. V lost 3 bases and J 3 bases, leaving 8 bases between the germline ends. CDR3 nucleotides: TGTGCCAGCAGTGATCCGACACACTATGGCTACACCTTC. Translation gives CASSDPTHYGYTF.

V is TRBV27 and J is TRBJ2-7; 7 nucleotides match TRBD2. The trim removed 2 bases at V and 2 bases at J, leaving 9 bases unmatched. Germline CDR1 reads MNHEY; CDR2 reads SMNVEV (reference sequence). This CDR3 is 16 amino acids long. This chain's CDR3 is CASSLRRSGTTYEQYF. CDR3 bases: TGTGCCAGCAGTTTAAGGCGGAGCGGGACTACCTACGAGCAGTACTTC.

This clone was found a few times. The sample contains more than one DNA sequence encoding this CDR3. CDR3 loop: CASSPGQKTYEQYF. CDR3 coding DNA: TGTGCCAGCTCACCCGGACAAAAAACCTACGAGCAGTACTTC. V usage is TRBV18 and J usage is TRBJ2-7; tentatively, D is TRBD1 (5 bases). The CDR3 runs to 14 residues. Germline-derived CDR1 and CDR2 are KGHSH and LQKENI. Between the trimmed V and J ends, which lost 3 bases and 2 bases, there was a span of 11 bases.

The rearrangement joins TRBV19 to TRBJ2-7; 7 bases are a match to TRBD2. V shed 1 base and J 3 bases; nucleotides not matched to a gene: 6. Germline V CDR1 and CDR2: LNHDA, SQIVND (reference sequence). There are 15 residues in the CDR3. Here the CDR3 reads CASSIGGSKGYEQYF. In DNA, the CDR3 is TGTGCCAGTAGTATAGGCGGGAGTAAAGGCTACGAGCAGTACTTC.

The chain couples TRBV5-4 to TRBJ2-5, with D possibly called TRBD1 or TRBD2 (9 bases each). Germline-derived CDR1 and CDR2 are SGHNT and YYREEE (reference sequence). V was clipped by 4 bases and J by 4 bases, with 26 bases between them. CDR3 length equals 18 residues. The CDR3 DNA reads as TGTGCCAGCAGCCTCGGGACAGGGTTAGCGGGAGCTGGAGAGACCCAGTACTTC. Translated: CASSLGTGLAGAGETQYF.

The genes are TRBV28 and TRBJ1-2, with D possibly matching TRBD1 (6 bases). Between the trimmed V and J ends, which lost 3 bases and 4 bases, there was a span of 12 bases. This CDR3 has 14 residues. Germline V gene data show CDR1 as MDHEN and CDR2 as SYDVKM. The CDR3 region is CASSLGHSFYGYTF. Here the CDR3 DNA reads TGTGCCAGCAGTTTGGGACATTCGTTCTATGGCTACACCTTC.

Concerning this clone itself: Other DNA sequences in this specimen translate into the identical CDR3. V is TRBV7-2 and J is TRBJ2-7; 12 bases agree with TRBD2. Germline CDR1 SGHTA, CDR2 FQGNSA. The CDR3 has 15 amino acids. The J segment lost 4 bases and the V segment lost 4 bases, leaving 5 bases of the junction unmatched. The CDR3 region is CASSSRTSGTYEQYF. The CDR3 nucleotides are TGTGCCAGCAGCTCCCGGACTAGCGGGACATACGAGCAGTACTTC.